The following is a T cell receptor (beta chain) sequence with its context. The antigen is unknown. V lost 0 bases to trimming and J lost 5 bases, with 10 bases between them. Germline assignment: CDR1 SGHTA and CDR2 FQGNSA. This CDR3 region has 14 residues. 60 Vbeta and 13 Jbeta primers were used in PCR. Some clones are missing from TCRdb's copy, which holds only in-frame ones; the method was immunoSEQ multiplex PCR. Here the sample spans 69,000 or so clones, about 78% being singletons. This sample stems from a study of cytomegalovirus exposure and HLA in healthy donors. Study results and limitations: For most TCR sequences rarity was the rule, although some public TCRs occurred in many donors. Most subjects had HLA-A and HLA-B alleles reportedly predicted accurately by TCR beta sequences. Further analysis was carried out later, and it showed several of the most significant clusters appearing linked to common viral pathogens.

The V and J genes are TRBV7-2 and TRBJ1-2; D is uncertain. The specimen was PBMCs. This TCR derives from a man aged 18 to 29 in good health and CMV-seronegative. CDR3 protein: CASSLAGSAYGYTF. The CDR3 coding sequence is TGTGCCAGCAGCTTAGCGGGGAGCGCATATGGCTACACCTTC.